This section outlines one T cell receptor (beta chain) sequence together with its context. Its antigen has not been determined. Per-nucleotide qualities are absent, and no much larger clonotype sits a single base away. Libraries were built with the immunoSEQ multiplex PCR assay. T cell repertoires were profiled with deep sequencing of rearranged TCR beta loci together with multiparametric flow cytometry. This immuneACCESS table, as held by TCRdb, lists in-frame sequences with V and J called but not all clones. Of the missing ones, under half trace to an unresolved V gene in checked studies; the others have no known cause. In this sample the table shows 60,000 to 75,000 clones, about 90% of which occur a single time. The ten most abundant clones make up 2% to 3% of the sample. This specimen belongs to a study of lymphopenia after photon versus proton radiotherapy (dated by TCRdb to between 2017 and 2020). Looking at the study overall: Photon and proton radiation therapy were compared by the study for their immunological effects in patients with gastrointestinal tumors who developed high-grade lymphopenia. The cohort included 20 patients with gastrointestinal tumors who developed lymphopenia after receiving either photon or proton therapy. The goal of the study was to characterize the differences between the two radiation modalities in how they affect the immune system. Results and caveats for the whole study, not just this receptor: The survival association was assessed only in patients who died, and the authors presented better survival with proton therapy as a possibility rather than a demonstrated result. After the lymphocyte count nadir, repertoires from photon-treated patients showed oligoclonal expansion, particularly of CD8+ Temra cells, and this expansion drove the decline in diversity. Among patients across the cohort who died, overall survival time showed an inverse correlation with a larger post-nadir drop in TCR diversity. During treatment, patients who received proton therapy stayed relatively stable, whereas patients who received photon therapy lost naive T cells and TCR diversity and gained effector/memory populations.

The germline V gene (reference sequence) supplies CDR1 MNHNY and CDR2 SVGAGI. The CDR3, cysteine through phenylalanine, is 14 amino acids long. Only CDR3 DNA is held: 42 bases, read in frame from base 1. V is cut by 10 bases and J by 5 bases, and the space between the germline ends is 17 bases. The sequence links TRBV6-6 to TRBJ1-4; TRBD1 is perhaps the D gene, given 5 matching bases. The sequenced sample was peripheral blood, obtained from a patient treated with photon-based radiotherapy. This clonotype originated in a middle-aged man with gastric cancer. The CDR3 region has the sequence CATRLGRRNEKLFF. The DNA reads TGTGCCACCCGACTGGGACGTAGAAATGAAAAACTGTTTTTT.